A single sample is the source of the 32 T cell receptor beta chains below, sequenced in a study of blood T cell repertoires in COVID-19. TCRdb's copy holds only in-frame clones and misses some; the assay was immunoSEQ multiplex PCR. Found here are 190,000 or so clones, 85% of them singletons; the top ten hold approximately 18%. Sequenced material: PBMCs or T cells enriched from blood (not recorded which). Source of these receptors: a man aged 35 to 55 who had recovered from COVID-19.

The chain joins TRBV9 to TRBJ2-2; 9 positions match TRBD2. After removal of 0 bases from V and 5 bases from J, the junction contained 8 bases not matched to a gene. The V gene's germline CDR1 is SGDLS and CDR2 YYNGEE. This CDR3 is built from 17 residues. The CDR3 here is CASSVGYTGLATGELFF. The DNA for the CDR3 is TGTGCCAGCAGCGTAGGTTATACGGGACTAGCTACCGGGGAGCTGTTTTTT.

The CDR3 nucleotides are TGTGCCAGTAGTATCTATAGCGGGATGGGTCAAGAGACCCAGTACTTC. It codes for CASSIYSGMGQETQYF. The J gene is TRBJ2-5, the V gene TRBV19, with 8 bases fitting TRBD2. Germline lookup yields CDR1 LNHDA and CDR2 SQIVND (reference sequence). The V gene end was trimmed by 3 bases and the J gene end by 2 bases; junction bases not matched to a gene: 8. This CDR3 has 16 residues.

The rearrangement joins TRBV5-1 to TRBJ2-3, with 12 bases fitting TRBD2. The germline V gene has CDR1 SGHRS and CDR2 YFSETQ. This CDR3 is built from 16 residues. Germline trimming cut 7 bases from V and 2 bases from J; bases unmatched to any gene: 8. The CDR3 sequence: CASELAGGRVTDTQYF. The DNA of the CDR3 is TGCGCCAGCGAGCTAGCGGGAGGGCGCGTCACAGATACGCAGTATTTT. The full variable domain, rest sourced from reference TRBV5-1 and TRBJ2-3, is KAGVTQTPRYLIKTRGQQVTLSCSPISGHRSVSWYQQTPGQGLQFLFEYFSETQRNKGNFPGRFSGRQFSNSRSEMNVSTLELGDSALYLCASELAGGRVTDTQYFGPGTRLTVL.

The table lists this clone with a count of one. The chain uses TRBV11-3 and TRBJ2-7; 9 bases align to TRBD2. Germline assignment: CDR1 SGHNT and CDR2 YENEEA. This CDR3 contains 15 residues. V dropped 1 base and J dropped 3; count of bases not matched to a gene: 4. The CDR3 region is CASSLVASGNYEQYF. CDR3 coding DNA: TGTGCCAGCAGCTTAGTTGCTAGCGGGAACTACGAGCAGTACTTC.

The V call is TRBV29-1, the J call TRBJ2-1, with 11 positions matching TRBD2. Germline lookup yields CDR1 SQVTM and CDR2 ANQGSEA. The CDR3 consists of 19 residues. V gave up 6 bases and J gave up 0 bases; unmatched junction bases: 16. Here the CDR3 reads CSVSGAVLAGGISYNEQFF. The CDR3, as DNA: TGCAGCGTGTCGGGGGCAGTGCTAGCGGGAGGCATCTCCTACAATGAGCAGTTCTTC.

The rearrangement links TRBV6-6 to TRBJ1-6; TRBD1 agrees at 7 bases. V lost 4 bases, J lost 5 bases, and 2 bases stayed unmatched. The germline V gene has CDR1 MNHNY and CDR2 SVGAGI (reference sequence). The CDR3 is 14 residues long. The chain's CDR3 is CASSSGTDNSPLHF. CDR3 DNA sequence: TGTGCCAGCAGTTCCGGGACAGATAATTCACCCCTCCACTTT.

This chain uses TRBV28 with TRBJ2-7; D may be TRBD2 (5 bases). The CDR3 loop spans 15 amino acids. Trimming cost V 6 bases and J 7 bases, with 22 bases left between them. Germline V gives CDR1 MDHEN, CDR2 SYDVKM. The CDR3 spells CASSHPPEGWIEQYF. The CDR3 bases are TGTGCCAGCAGCCACCCCCCAGAGGGCTGGATAGAGCAGTACTTC.

The chain combines TRBV28 with TRBJ2-7, with unresolved D. V lost 5 bases and J 3 bases, leaving 2 bases between the germline ends. The germline gives CDR1 MDHEN, CDR2 SYDVKM. This CDR3 comprises 10 residues. CDR3 in amino acids: CASSLYEQYF. The CDR3 DNA reads as TGTGCCAGCAGTCTCTACGAGCAGTACTTC.

This clone was detected once. The chain uses TRBV5-4 and TRBJ2-1, with 9 bases that match TRBD2. CDR3 size: 15 residues. J was trimmed by 6 bases and V by 1 base; bases with no gene match: 5. Germline V gene sequence: CDR1 SGHNT, CDR2 YYREEE (reference sequence). CDR3 DNA sequence: TGTGCCAGCAGCTTGTTTAGCGGGAGTATCAATGAGCAGTTCTTC. Its protein is CASSLFSGSINEQFF.

This clone appeared once. The rearrangement uses TRBV9 and TRBJ1-2; D perhaps matches TRBD1 (6 bases). The V gene's germline CDR1 is SGDLS and CDR2 YYNGEE. The CDR3 has 15 amino acids. V lost 0 bases and J 2 bases, leaving 11 bases between the germline ends. This chain's CDR3 is CASSVEGDTNYGYTF. As DNA, the CDR3 is TGTGCCAGCAGCGTAGAAGGGGACACCAACTATGGCTACACCTTC.

The J gene is TRBJ1-1, the V gene TRBV7-8; weak D call: TRBD1 (6 bases). Germline V gene lookup returns CDR1 SGHVS and CDR2 FQNEAQ. V was cut by 5 bases and J by 1 base, with 20 bases left in between. The length of the CDR3 is 17 residues. The CDR3 loop reads CASSPRRVQGRNTEAFF. The CDR3 nucleotides read TGTGCCAGCAGCCCCCGTCGGGTGCAGGGGCGGAACACTGAAGCTTTCTTT. Combining the CDR3 with reference TRBV7-8 and TRBJ1-1 gives the whole variable domain GAGVSQSPRYKVAKRGQDVALRCDPISGHVSLFWYQQALGQGPEFLTYFQNEAQLDKSGLPSDRFFAERPEGSVSTLKIQRTQQEDSAVYLCASSPRRVQGRNTEAFFGQGTRLTVV.

This sequence joins TRBV7-8 and TRBJ1-4; TRBD1 matches 8 bases. Germline V gene sequence: CDR1 SGHVS, CDR2 FQNEAQ. This CDR3 has 17 residues. The trim removed 3 bases at V and 0 bases at J, leaving 6 bases unmatched. The CDR3 region has the DNA TGTGCCAGCAGCTTGGGACAGGCATCTGCAACTAATGAAAAACTGTTTTTT. Translated: CASSLGQASATNEKLFF. Full variable domain (rest looked up from reference TRBV7-8 and TRBJ1-4): GAGVSQSPRYKVAKRGQDVALRCDPISGHVSLFWYQQALGQGPEFLTYFQNEAQLDKSGLPSDRFFAERPEGSVSTLKIQRTQQEDSAVYLCASSLGQASATNEKLFFGSGTQLSVL.

In its sample, this clone was seen once. V usage is TRBV11-3 and J usage is TRBJ2-7, with D perhaps TRBD2 (7 bases). Between the trimmed V and J ends, which lost 0 bases and 0 bases, there was a span of 15 bases. The CDR3 is made up of 17 amino acids. Germline CDR1 SGHNT, CDR2 YENEEA. The CDR3 here is CASSLEGASGSSYEQYF. The CDR3 region has the DNA TGTGCCAGCAGCTTAGAGGGGGCTAGCGGCAGCTCCTACGAGCAGTACTTC.

DNA for the CDR3: TGTGCCAGCAGCGTGTTATCTAGCGGTTTATTTAGGGATGAGCAGTTCTTC. Translated, it gives CASSVLSSGLFRDEQFF. The genes are TRBV11-3 and TRBJ2-1, with 7 bases fitting TRBD2. CDR3 length equals 17 residues. V shed 5 bases, J shed 8 bases, and the junction held 18 bases outside the gene matches. Germline lookup yields CDR1 SGHNT and CDR2 YENEEA.

The V and J genes are TRBV3-1 (or the pseudogene TRBV3-2) and TRBJ2-1; no firm D call. Trimming left V 2 bases short and J 4 bases short, with 6 bases between. Per the germline V gene, CDR1 is LGHDT and CDR2 is YNNKEL (reference sequence). The CDR3 has 13 amino acids. The CDR3 DNA sequence: TGTGCCAGCAGCCAAACAGTATACAATGAGCAGTTCTTC. This sequence encodes CASSQTVYNEQFF.

The rearrangement links TRBV7-9 to TRBJ2-7; 11 bases are shared with TRBD1. This CDR3 contains 15 residues. Germline V gene data show CDR1 as SEHNR and CDR2 as FQNEAQ (reference sequence). V was clipped by 1 base and J by 6 bases; unmatched bases: 5. The CDR3 DNA sequence: TGTGCCAGCAGCTTAGATGCAGGGACAGGGGGCGAGCAGTACTTC. As protein: CASSLDAGTGGEQYF. Full variable domain (outside the CDR3, taken from reference TRBV7-9 and TRBJ2-7): DTGVSQNPRHKITKRGQNVTFRCDPISEHNRLYWYRQTLGQGPEFLTYFQNEAQLEKSRLLSDRFSAERPKGSFSTLEIQRTEQGDSAMYLCASSLDAGTGGEQYFGPGTRLTVT.

In this sample, this clone turned up a few times. The chain carries TRBV12-3 or TRBV12-4 and TRBJ1-1; D unclear. The V end was cut by 3 bases, the J end by 4 bases, with 6 bases between. The CDR3 contains 12 residues. The CDR3 region is CASSFRGTEAFF. The DNA of the CDR3 is TGTGCCAGCAGTTTCCGCGGCACTGAAGCTTTCTTT.

The J gene is TRBJ2-7, the V gene TRBV9; D is perhaps TRBD2 (6 bases). The V gene lost 0 bases and the J gene lost 4 bases, with 14 bases spanning the gap. The CDR3 totals 15 residues. CDR1 and CDR2 from the germline V gene are SGDLS and YYNGEE. The CDR3 nucleotides read TGTGCCAGCAGCGTAGACTGGCGGGATAAGTACGAGCAGTACTTC. Protein product: CASSVDWRDKYEQYF.

The genes are TRBV6-5 and TRBJ1-6, with D possibly being TRBD1 (5 bases). V lost 5 bases and J 10 bases, leaving 15 bases between the germline ends. The CDR3 is 14 residues long. CDR1 MNHEY and CDR2 SVGAGI come from the germline V gene. The CDR3 sequence: CASSKGHDTSPLHF. CDR3 in DNA: TGTGCCAGCAGTAAGGGGCACGACACGTCACCCCTCCACTTT.

This clone was seen just once. The chain couples TRBV6-5 to TRBJ2-5; maybe TRBD2 (5 bases). The CDR3 consists of 15 residues. The V end was cut by 3 bases, the J end by 1 base, with 12 bases between. CDR1 and CDR2 from the germline V gene are MNHEY and SVGAGI. Here the CDR3 DNA reads TGTGCCAGCAGTTATCAGAGCGGACCCCAAGAGACCCAGTACTTC. Its protein product is CASSYQSGPQETQYF.

V gene TRBV15 combines with J gene TRBJ1-5; no clear D. Trimming pared 1 base from V and 4 bases from J, leaving 8 bases between. The V gene's germline CDR1 is LNHNV and CDR2 YYDKDF (reference sequence). The CDR3 loop spans 14 amino acids. The DNA of the CDR3 is TGTGCCACCAGCAGAGTCTCCAGGAATCAGCCCCAGCATTTT. Amino acids: CATSRVSRNQPQHF.

V is TRBV10-3 and J is TRBJ1-1; TRBD1 agrees at 9 bases. The CDR3 has 15 residues. In germline, CDR1 is ENHRY, CDR2 SYGVKD. With V trimmed by 6 bases and J by 4 bases, 9 bases remained unmatched. CDR3 in DNA: TGTGCCATCAGGGTAACAGGGGGCGGCGGCACTGAAGCTTTCTTT. Its translation is CAIRVTGGGGTEAFF.

This chain joins TRBV5-6 and TRBJ2-5, with D possibly TRBD2 on 6 matching bases. The germline V gene encodes CDR1 SGHDT and CDR2 YYEEEE. This CDR3 comprises 16 residues. V lost 3 bases, J lost 2 bases, and 17 bases lay in between. CDR3: CASSSAGTEGQETQYF. The CDR3, as DNA: TGTGCCAGCAGCTCCGCCGGGACGGAGGGACAAGAGACCCAGTACTTC. Drawing the rest from reference TRBV5-6 and TRBJ2-5, the complete variable domain is DAGVTQSPTHLIKTRGQQVTLRCSPKSGHDTVSWYQQALGQGPQFIFQYYEEEERQRGNFPDRFSGHQFPNYSSELNVNALLLGDSALYLCASSSAGTEGQETQYFGPGTRLLVL.

Notes on this clone: This CDR3 is also generated by other DNA sequences in the sample. The J gene is TRBJ1-1, the V gene TRBV6-6, with D unclear. The CDR3 contains 14 residues. Germline CDR1 is MNHNY and CDR2 is SVGAGI (reference sequence). V was trimmed by 2 bases and J by 0 bases, leaving 7 bases between them. CDR3 in amino acids: CASSYAELNTEAFF. The CDR3 DNA is TGTGCCAGCAGTTACGCAGAATTGAACACTGAAGCTTTCTTT.

This chain joins TRBV5-1 and TRBJ2-2, with TRBD2 matching over 10 bases. CDR1 and CDR2 from the germline V gene are SGHRS and YFSETQ. The ends lost 1 base at V and 3 bases at J; junction bases unmatched: 9. This CDR3 has 18 amino acids. CDR3: CASSLSSGRWGYTGELFF. CDR3 DNA: TGCGCCAGCAGCTTGTCTAGCGGGAGATGGGGGTACACCGGGGAGCTGTTTTTT.

The chain combines TRBV6-5 with TRBJ2-1; 8 nucleotides agree with TRBD2. V lost 8 bases, J lost 10 bases, and 13 bases stayed unmatched. There are 14 residues in the CDR3. Per germline, CDR1 MNHEY and CDR2 SVGAGI. CDR3 loop: CASPRGLVQWEQFF. The CDR3 DNA follows: TGTGCCAGCCCTAGGGGACTAGTCCAGTGGGAGCAGTTCTTC.

V gene TRBV15 combines with J gene TRBJ1-2; D is perhaps TRBD1 (6 bases). The CDR3 is made up of 15 amino acids. Germline lookup yields CDR1 LNHNV and CDR2 YYDKDF (reference sequence). The V gene lost 1 base and the J gene lost 8 bases, with 17 bases spanning the gap. The CDR3: CATSRAGAPAGGYTF. The CDR3 DNA reads as TGTGCCACCAGCAGAGCGGGGGCCCCAGCGGGGGGCTACACCTTC.

This clone has just one count. CDR3 coding DNA: TGCGCCAGCAGCCGATCTCTAGCGGGCCTCACCGGGGAGCTGTTTTTT. It codes for CASSRSLAGLTGELFF. This chain joins TRBV4-1 and TRBJ2-2, with 8 positions matching TRBD2. J gave up 4 bases and V 4 bases, and 8 bases lay outside the gene matches. The CDR3 has 16 amino acids. Per the germline V gene, CDR1 is MGHRA and CDR2 is YSYEKL.

This clone was detected only once. The V call is TRBV5-6, the J call TRBJ2-7; 7 bases agree with TRBD1. Trimming at V came to 3 bases and at J to 7 bases, leaving 16 bases not matched to a gene. The CDR3 runs 16 residues. Per the germline V gene, CDR1 is SGHDT and CDR2 is YYEEEE. The CDR3 sequence: CASSSIPGQKMREQYF. The DNA of the CDR3 is TGTGCCAGCAGCTCCATACCGGGACAGAAGATGAGGGAGCAGTACTTC.

The V and J genes are TRBV3-1 (or the pseudogene TRBV3-2) and TRBJ2-1; possible D gene TRBD1, 5 bases. Germline values: CDR1 LGHDT, CDR2 YNNKEL (reference sequence). The CDR3 runs to 13 residues. The germline V and J ends were trimmed by 4 bases and 9 bases, with 13 bases remaining between them. CDR3 coding DNA: TGTGCCAGCAGCCCGTCTCTAAGGGGTGAGCAGTTCTTC. Amino acids: CASSPSLRGEQFF.

V and J are TRBV15 and TRBJ2-1; 11 nucleotides match TRBD2. With V trimmed by 1 base and J by 8 bases, 4 bases remained unmatched. Germline-derived CDR1 and CDR2 are LNHNV and YYDKDF (reference sequence). The CDR3 extends over 15 amino acids. The CDR3 DNA is TGTGCCACCAGCAGAGTAACTAGCGGGAGTGATGAGCAGTTCTTC. This gives the protein CATSRVTSGSDEQFF. Variable domain in full (rest from reference TRBV15 and TRBJ2-1): DAMVIQNPRYQVTQFGKPVTLSCSQTLNHNVMYWYQQKSSQAPKLLFHYYDKDFNNEADTPDNFQSRRPNTSFCFLDIRSPGLGDTAMYLCATSRVTSGSDEQFFGPGTRLTVL.

J is TRBJ2-7 and V is TRBV28; TRBD2 aligns across 7 bases. Germline CDR1 MDHEN, CDR2 SYDVKM. CDR3 length: 13 residues. Trimming removed 7 bases from V and 6 bases from J; junction bases left unmatched: 9. CDR3 residues: CASTSGAGVEQYF. The CDR3 DNA sequence: TGTGCCAGCACCTCCGGGGCGGGGGTCGAGCAGTACTTC.